The present T cell receptor (beta chain) was sequenced within a study of cytomegalovirus exposure and HLA in healthy donors (dated by TCRdb to the late 2010s). At the level of the whole study: In an earlier analysis of approximately 640 of the donors, 276 Gb of sequence data and some 100 million unique TCR beta sequences from 180 million or so T cells were reported. Both class I and class II loci were covered by HLA typing, at four-digit resolution. High-throughput TCR immunosequencing, statistical association of individual TCRs with disease status, and machine learning were combined to predict cytomegalovirus infection status. In a later analysis, previously published TCR beta repertoires from about 670 donors were re-analyzed and high-resolution HLA genotyping was added so that TCR occurrence patterns could be studied. An early release that covered about 640 HLA-typed donors contained approximately 300 gigabases of sequencing data and approximately 85 million unique TCR sequences. In the later analysis, no new phenotypic data were used to find candidate immune exposures; instead, reliance was placed on TCR beta sequences and their occurrence across donors. The study aimed to test whether signatures of past pathogen exposure could be identified by cataloging public T cell receptors. In addition to the first cohort of 666 subjects, a separate validation cohort of 120 different subjects was used. In an earlier analysis of roughly 580 of the donors, high-throughput TCR beta sequencing was used to judge whether each TCR beta V gene segment behaved as functional or pseudogenic. Donor age, sex, ethnicity and CMV serostatus were compiled alongside the repertoire data. Every discovery cohort repertoire had been produced on one sequencing platform. Four to six DR-DQ haplotypes were handled as single units for association and clustering, since linkage in the cohort was strong. Of the 300 to 500 genotyped donors, over 80% were placed in the genetic ancestry cluster associated with self-reported Caucasian donors. Using immunosequencing, the study profiled T cell repertoires from around 680 subjects and related those repertoires to cytomegalovirus serostatus. Among 398 genotyped donors of the cohort, an average of roughly 240,000 unique TCR beta nucleotide sequences were sequenced per donor, about a sixth of them non-productive. A later genetic analysis used genome-wide SNP genotypes for about three fifths of the roughly 700 donors, treating that subset as a discovery cohort. The number of typed donors differed by locus: roughly 629-640 for A, B, C, DRB1 and DQB1; about 520 for DQA1; over 600 for DPA1; and roughly 450 for DPB1. Summary of the overall study and its limitations: A later analysis found that most CMV-associated TCR beta chains appeared HLA-restricted, with HLA associations seemingly driven largely by CMV exposure. Broadly in line with IMGT annotations, most TCR beta V segments showed up in productive rearrangements about 87% or about 30% of the time in an earlier analysis of around 600 of the donors. At a false discovery rate of 0.05, a later analysis linked about 16,000 TCR beta sequences to specific HLA alleles. A total of about 180 TCR beta chains were listed by the study as associated with cytomegalovirus. HLA typing was unavailable for some donors at each locus, so association tests used only the typed subset. Correlated functional status among segregating V segments might be attributable to linkage disequilibrium, but an unknown experimental factor could not be ruled out. A further reported finding was that TCR beta sequences accurately predicted the HLA-A and HLA-B alleles for most subjects in the first cohort. Compared with the approximately 720-donor mean, donors in an Asian-associated ancestry cluster had fewer N-insertions in productive TCRs, according to a later genetic analysis. A later analysis reported that several top co-occurrence clusters appeared linked to parvovirus B19, influenza, CMV and Epstein-Barr virus. Compared with equally common non-associated chains, HLA-associated TCR beta chains in a later analysis were more clonally expanded and had lower generation probabilities. Some IMGT-functional V segments, including TRBV6-2 and TRBV6-3, could not be distinguished by the 87-base-pair reads and were therefore excluded. V-gene and J-gene trimming of TCR beta chains was associated with a missense DCLRE1C variant in a later genetic analysis, and the association was replicated in an independent cohort. Because counts were too low, roughly 18 rarely observed V segments, including chromosome 9 orphons, were left out of the earlier analysis of several hundred of the donors. In a later analysis, the rate of TCR association differed among HLA loci, with DRB1 alleles having the most associated TCRs and HLA-C alleles having the fewest. The cohort was sequenced for TCR beta chains only, and without alpha or paired-chain data the features that could be detected were limited. Most TCR sequences were seen in very few donors, while some public TCRs were found in many individuals. The classifier was reported to diagnose cytomegalovirus status with high specificity and sensitivity in both the original and validation cohorts. The authors suggested that the approach could potentially be generalized to other disease states and immunological phenotypes. A cluster of highly shared sequence variants was judged likely to be a technical artifact of the sequencing pipeline. Assigning TCR associations to individual alleles was difficult when HLA alleles, especially DR and DQ, strongly co-occurred. Three of the identified cytomegalovirus-associated TCR beta chains were confirmed in vitro to be specific for cytomegalovirus antigens. The presence/absence analyses assumed that sequencing depth was roughly uniform across donors, and that assumption may not be true. For the cohort, immune exposure information was limited to CMV serostatus.

The cohort consisted of 670 or so healthy bone marrow donors. All cohort members were sampled while nominally healthy, although unrecorded immune exposures were likely present. The donor tested CMV seronegative, placing the donor among the 350 or so seronegative members of the cohort. A peripheral blood sample was collected from each donor, and TCR beta sequencing was performed on peripheral blood mononuclear cells. The Qiagen DNeasy Blood Extraction Kit was used to extract genomic DNA from the blood cell samples. In regard to this clone: Its antigen remains undetermined. One base away there is no much larger clone; base qualities are not given.

CDR1 and CDR2, looked up from the germline V gene, are SGHTA and FQGNSA. V is pared back by 2 bases and J by 2 bases, with 9 bases lying between the germline termini. Spanning cysteine to phenylalanine, the CDR3 consists of 14 amino acids. Only CDR3 DNA is held: 42 bases, read in frame from base 1. Libraries were prepared through the immunoSEQ multiplex PCR assay. For the multiplex PCR, a mixture combining 60 forward primers for TCR Vbeta segments and 13 reverse primers for TCR Jbeta segments was used. A multiplex PCR assay on genomic DNA amplified the CDR3 region of rearranged TCR beta genes. The amplified TCR beta libraries were sequenced on the Illumina HiSeq System as 87-base-pair reads. As for the original processing: In a later analysis, 77 million or so unique TCR beta chains were counted across the approximately 670 repertoires, and roughly 9.9 million of these chains were shared by at least two donors. Raw reads were error-corrected and collapsed into unique sequences with a nearest-neighbor algorithm that merged closely related sequences to remove PCR and sequencing errors. Alignment of CDR3 sequences to IMGT reference sequences was used to assign V, D and J gene segments. For a sequence to be retained, a match of at least six nucleotides to both a V gene segment and a J gene segment was required. A rearrangement was called productive if the CDR3 had no stop codons and remained in frame with V and J, and every other rearrangement was called non-productive. CDR3 was defined by IMGT convention, running from the second conserved V-encoded cysteine to the conserved J-encoded phenylalanine. The earlier analysis of some 550 of the donors excluded any sequence lacking an unambiguous match to a single V gene segment. An earlier analysis of fewer than 650 of the donors classified V segments as functional when productive rearrangements were above 56.7% and as segregating when the standard deviation between donors was above 5%. To diagnose cytomegalovirus status from the catalog of TCR beta chain sequences, a statistical classification framework was built. A later analysis assigned V and J genes by comparing TCR nucleotide sequences with IMGT/GENE-DB human TR gene sequences. A later analysis assigned CDR3 sequences and most-parsimonious VDJ recombination scenarios with the TCRdist pipeline. A later analysis defined each TCR beta chain by its CDR3 amino acid sequence plus V-gene family, and excluded reads lacking a unique V-gene family. A later analysis removed 592 highly shared, low-generation-probability nucleotide sequences to deal with suspected cross-contamination and a sequencing artifact. A later analysis calculated a clonal expansion index for each public chain from normalized within-repertoire ranks of inferred template counts. In a later analysis, generation probabilities were computed using a VDJ recombination model fitted to out-of-frame rearrangements, and the results were checked against IGoR. A later analysis scored TCR-TCR, TCR-HLA and TCR-CMV co-occurrence with hypergeometric tests, applying a repertoire-size bias correction to TCR pairs. False discovery rates were estimated in a later analysis by permuting HLA or CMV assignments 20 times. A later analysis grouped co-occurring TCRs with DBSCAN, adding TCRdist sequence similarity when clustering within HLA-allele-positive subsets. Co-occurrence clustering excluded repertoires with fewer than 30,000 or more than 120,000 public chains, plus five with anomalous nucleotide sharing. TCRdb obtained this table from immuneACCESS and retained in-frame rearrangements with V and J assigned. These tables miss some clones; where compared with another copy, unresolved V genes account for less than half of the shortfall, and the remainder is unexplained. V, J and clone size are those of that table, while D and trimming were read from the DNA. The sample yields 210,000 or so clones; 60% to 85% were counted once. The top ten clones comprise around 16% of the sample.

Sequenced input: PBMCs. This TCR came from a man aged 35 to 55 in good health and CMV-seronegative. Recombination joined TRBV7-2 with TRBJ1-1, with the D gene not clear enough to name. CDR3 loop: CASSLSPVNTEAFF. In nucleotides, the sequence is TGTGCCAGCAGCTTATCTCCAGTTAACACTGAAGCTTTCTTT.